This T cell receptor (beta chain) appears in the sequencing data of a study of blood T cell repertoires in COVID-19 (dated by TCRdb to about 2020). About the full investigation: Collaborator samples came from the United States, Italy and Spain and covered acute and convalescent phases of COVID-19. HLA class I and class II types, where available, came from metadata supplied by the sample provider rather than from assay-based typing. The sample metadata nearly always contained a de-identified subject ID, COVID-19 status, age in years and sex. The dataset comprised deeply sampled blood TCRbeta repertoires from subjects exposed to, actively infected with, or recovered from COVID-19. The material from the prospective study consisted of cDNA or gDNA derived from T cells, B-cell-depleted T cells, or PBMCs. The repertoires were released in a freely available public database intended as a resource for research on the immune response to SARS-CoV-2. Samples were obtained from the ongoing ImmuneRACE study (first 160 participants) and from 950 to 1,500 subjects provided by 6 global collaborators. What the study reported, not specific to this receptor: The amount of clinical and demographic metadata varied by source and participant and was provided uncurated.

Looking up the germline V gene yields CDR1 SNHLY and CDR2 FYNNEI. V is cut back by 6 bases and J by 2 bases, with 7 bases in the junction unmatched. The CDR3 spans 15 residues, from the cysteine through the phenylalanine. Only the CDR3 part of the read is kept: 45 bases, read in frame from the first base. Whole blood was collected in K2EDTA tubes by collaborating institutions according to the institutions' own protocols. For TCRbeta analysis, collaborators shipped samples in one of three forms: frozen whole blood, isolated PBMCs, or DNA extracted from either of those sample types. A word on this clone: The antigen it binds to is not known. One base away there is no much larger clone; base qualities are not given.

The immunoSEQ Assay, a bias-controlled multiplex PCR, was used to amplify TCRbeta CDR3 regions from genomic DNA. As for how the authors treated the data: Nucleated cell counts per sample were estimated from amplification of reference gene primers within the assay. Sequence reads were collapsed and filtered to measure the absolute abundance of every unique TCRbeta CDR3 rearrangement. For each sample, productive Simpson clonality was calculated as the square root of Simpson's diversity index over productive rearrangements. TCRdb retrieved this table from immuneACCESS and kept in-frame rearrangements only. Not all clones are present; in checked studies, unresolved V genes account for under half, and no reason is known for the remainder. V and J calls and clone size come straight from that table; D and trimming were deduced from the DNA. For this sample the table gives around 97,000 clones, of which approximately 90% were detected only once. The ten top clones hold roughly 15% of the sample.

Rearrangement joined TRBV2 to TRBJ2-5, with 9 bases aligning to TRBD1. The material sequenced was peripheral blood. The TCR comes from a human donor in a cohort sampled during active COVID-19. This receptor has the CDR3 CASSHPGQGQETQYF. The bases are TGTGCCAGCAGCCATCCCGGACAGGGGCAAGAGACCCAGTACTTC.